This T cell receptor (beta chain) was captured in a study of shared clonotypes between healthy human individuals (dated by TCRdb to 2018 to 2021). Turning to the overall study: The cohort comprised two women and a few men aged 18 to 49 years. Per donor, three plates each were used for CD4 naive and CD4 memory, two for CD8 naive, and one for CD8 memory. The study deeply sequenced blood TCR repertoires of about 5 healthy adults to estimate repertoire size and the extent of clonotype sharing between individuals. Libraries were prepared and TCR repertoires were sequenced by different laboratories using diverse techniques, in order to increase sequencing depth and limit assay-specific biases. Between about 0.8 and 9 billion PBMCs per donor were obtained by leukapheresis. Findings and caveats that apply to the study as a whole: Larger estimated clonotype richness was generally found for naive subsets than for memory subsets. Pairwise subsampling indicated that sequencing depth was expected to affect the degree of clonotype sharing among donors. The small number of donors limited the genetic and exposure-history diversity represented. Sampling was restricted to blood, and TCR repertoires in tissue are likely to differ from TCR repertoires in blood. Higher generation probabilities were observed for clonotypes shared by all four sorted-subset donors than for non-shared clonotypes. Rarefaction of sorted-subset datasets indicated incomplete sequencing despite the large sequencing depth. About 5% of naive CD4, 3.5% of naive CD8, 2.3% of memory CD4, and approximately 0.4% of memory CD8 clonotypes were shared across a handful of donors.

The germline V end is reduced by 1 base and the J end by 9 bases; junction bases left unmatched: 10. From the germline V gene, CDR1 is SGHTA and CDR2 is FQGNSA. The CDR3 measures 16 amino acids from cysteine to phenylalanine. The only DNA kept is the CDR3, 48 bases in frame from the first base. Using the deep immunoSEQ assay, multiplex PCR amplified TCR CDR3 regions from genomic DNA. Extracted genomic DNA from each cell subset was spread evenly across all wells of several immunoSEQ 96-well plates, with each plate serving as a replicate. Each replicate PCR for sorted subsets received roughly 0.2 ug genomic DNA, equal to about 30,000 T cell genomes. Purified libraries were quantified with a Qubit 3.0 fluorometer, sized on a Bioanalyzer 2100, and re-quantified with the KAPA Library Quantification kit. A separate single-read 150-cycle Illumina NextSeq 550 flow cell was used to sequence each immunoSEQ 96-well plate. From the authors' description of their analysis: Because the immunoSEQ output held only junctional sequences and lacked quality scores, the filtering could not match the filtering applied to full-length reads. To assign V/J genes and CDR3, sequences were annotated against IMGT germline references using PyIR, a Python wrapper for IgBLAST v1.9. Reads with weak V/J assignments (E-value above 1e-6), missing CDR3, stop codons, out-of-frame junctions, or ambiguous translated residues were removed. A V3J clonotype was defined by an identical inferred V gene, J gene, and CDR3 amino acid sequence. Percentage overlap between repertoires was calculated by dividing the number of shared unique clonotypes by the size of the smaller repertoire. Three approaches were used to assess repertoire richness: RTK rarefaction, the Chao1 estimator, and Recon v2.1 estimates of unobserved clonotypes. Generation probabilities for all TCRbeta clonotypes obtained by the gDNA method from several donors were computed using OLGA. TCRdb stores this immuneACCESS table with in-frame sequences only. Part of the clones is absent; in the studies checked, under half of the shortfall reflects unresolved V genes, and no reason is known for the rest. Clonal size and the V and J genes are those of that table, whereas D and trimming came from the DNA. This sample lists about 2.4 million clones; roughly 93% were detected once. The ten largest make up about 0.38% of the sample.

The donors were healthy, HIV-negative adults with no recently reported acute infections or vaccinations. Every donor was a Caucasian adult residing in Nashville, Tennessee, USA. Magnetic negative selection was used to enrich CD4+ T cells, after which naive cells were positively selected on CD45RA and the negative fraction became the memory subset. Blood was obtained by leukapheresis, after which PBMCs were separated by Ficoll-Histopaque density gradient centrifugation and cryopreserved in liquid nitrogen vapor phase. Analytical flow cytometry was used to check the purity and quantity of each magnetically sorted T cell population. From each sorted fraction, genomic DNA was isolated and quantified by UV absorbance on a Nanodrop 2000c. To note about this clone: Its antigen is unknown. Base qualities are not recorded, but no much larger clone differs from it by a single base.

Input material: naive CD4+ T cells from PBMCs. The cell subset or site label on this specimen signifies: CD45RA+ positively selected. The chain is encoded by TRBV7-2 joined to TRBJ2-2; the junction holds 8 bases that match TRBD1. This clonotype originated in a young man in good health. Some clones in this sample may be carry-over from other donors' samples. The DNA sequence reads TGTGCCAGCAGCTTAGGGCAGGGGGCGAGTGTATGGGAGCTGTTTTTT. Translated, this is CASSLGQGASVWELFF.